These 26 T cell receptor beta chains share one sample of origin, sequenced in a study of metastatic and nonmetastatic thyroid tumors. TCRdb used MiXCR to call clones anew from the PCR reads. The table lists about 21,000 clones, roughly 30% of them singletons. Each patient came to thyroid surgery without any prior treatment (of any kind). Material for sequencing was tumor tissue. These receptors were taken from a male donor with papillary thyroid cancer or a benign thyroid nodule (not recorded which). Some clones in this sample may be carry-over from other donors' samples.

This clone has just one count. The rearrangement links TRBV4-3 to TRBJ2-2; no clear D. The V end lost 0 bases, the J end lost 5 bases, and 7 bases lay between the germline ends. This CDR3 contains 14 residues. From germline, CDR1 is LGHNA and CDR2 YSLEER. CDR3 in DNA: TGCGCCAGCAGCCAAGAAGAAAGTACCGGGGAGCTGTTTTTT. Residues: CASSQEESTGELFF.

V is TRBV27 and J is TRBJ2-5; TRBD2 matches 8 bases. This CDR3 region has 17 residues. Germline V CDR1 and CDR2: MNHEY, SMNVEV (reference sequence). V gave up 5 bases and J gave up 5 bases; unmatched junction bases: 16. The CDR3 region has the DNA TGTGCCAGCAGTCCGTCCTTTGAGGGACTAGTGATTGAGACCCAGTACTTC. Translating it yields CASSPSFEGLVIETQYF.

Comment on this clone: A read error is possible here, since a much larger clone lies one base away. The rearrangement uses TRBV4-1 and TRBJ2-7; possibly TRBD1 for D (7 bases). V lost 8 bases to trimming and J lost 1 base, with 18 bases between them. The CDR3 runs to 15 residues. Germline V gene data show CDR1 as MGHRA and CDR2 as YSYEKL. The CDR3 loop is CASGRGTDTSYEQYF. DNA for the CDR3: TGCGCCAGCGGCCGCGGGACAGATACTTCCTACGAGCAGTACTTC.

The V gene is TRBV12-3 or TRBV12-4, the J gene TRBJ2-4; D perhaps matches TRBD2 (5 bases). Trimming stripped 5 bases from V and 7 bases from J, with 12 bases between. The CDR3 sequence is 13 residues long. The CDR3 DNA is TGTGCCAGCAGTCTATCCCCGGGGAACATTCAGTACTTC. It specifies CASSLSPGNIQYF.

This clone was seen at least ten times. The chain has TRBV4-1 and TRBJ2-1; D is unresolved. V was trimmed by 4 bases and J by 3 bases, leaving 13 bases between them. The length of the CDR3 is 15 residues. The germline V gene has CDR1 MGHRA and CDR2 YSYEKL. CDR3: CASSPQAGVYNEQFF. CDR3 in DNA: TGCGCCAGCAGCCCTCAGGCTGGGGTCTACAATGAGCAGTTCTTC.

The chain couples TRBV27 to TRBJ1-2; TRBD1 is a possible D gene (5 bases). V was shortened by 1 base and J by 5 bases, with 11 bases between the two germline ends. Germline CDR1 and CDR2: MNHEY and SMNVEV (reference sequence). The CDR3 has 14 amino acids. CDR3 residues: CASSLYGAEYGYTF. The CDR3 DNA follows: TGTGCCAGCAGTTTATACGGGGCGGAGTATGGCTACACCTTC.

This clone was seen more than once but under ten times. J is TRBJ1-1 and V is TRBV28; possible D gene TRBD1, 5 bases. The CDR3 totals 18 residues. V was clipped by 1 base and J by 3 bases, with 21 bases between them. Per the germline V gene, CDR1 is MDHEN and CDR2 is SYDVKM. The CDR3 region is CASSLYAKPKSGDTEAFF. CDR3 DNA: TGTGCCAGCAGTTTATACGCCAAACCTAAGTCGGGGGACACTGAAGCTTTCTTT.

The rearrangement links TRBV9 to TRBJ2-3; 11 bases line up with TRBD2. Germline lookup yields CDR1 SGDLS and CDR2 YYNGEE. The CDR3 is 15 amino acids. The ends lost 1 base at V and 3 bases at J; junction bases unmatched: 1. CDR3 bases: TGTGCCAGCAGCGTAACTAGCGGGGGAACAGATACGCAGTATTTT. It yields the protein CASSVTSGGTDTQYF.

The DNA of the CDR3 is TGTGCCAGCAGCCCCGTGGCAGGGGGCGTTTTATTCTCACCCCTCCACTTT. Translating gives CASSPVAGGVLFSPLHF. The chain couples TRBV6-1 to TRBJ1-6; 8 bases align to TRBD1. V shed 6 bases, J shed 10 bases, and the junction held 17 bases outside the gene matches. Germline V gene sequence: CDR1 MNHNS, CDR2 SASEGT. The CDR3 totals 17 residues.

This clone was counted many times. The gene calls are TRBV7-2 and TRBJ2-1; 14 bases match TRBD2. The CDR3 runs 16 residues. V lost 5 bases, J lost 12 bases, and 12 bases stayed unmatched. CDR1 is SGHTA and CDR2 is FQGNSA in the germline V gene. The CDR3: CASSDALGLAGEGQFF. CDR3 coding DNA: TGTGCCAGCAGCGACGCTTTGGGACTAGCGGGAGAAGGGCAGTTCTTC.

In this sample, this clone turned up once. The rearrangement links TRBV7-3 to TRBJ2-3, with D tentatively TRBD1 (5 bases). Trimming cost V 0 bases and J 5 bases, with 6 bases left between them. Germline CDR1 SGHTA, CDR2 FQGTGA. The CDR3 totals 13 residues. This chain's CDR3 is CASSLTGEDTQYF. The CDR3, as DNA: TGTGCCAGCAGCTTAACAGGGGAAGATACGCAGTATTTT.

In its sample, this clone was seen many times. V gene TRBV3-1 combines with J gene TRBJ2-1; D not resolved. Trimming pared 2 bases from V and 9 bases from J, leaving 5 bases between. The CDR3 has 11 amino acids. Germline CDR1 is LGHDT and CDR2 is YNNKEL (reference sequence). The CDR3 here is CASSQSFEQFF. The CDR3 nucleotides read TGTGCCAGCAGCCAATCTTTTGAGCAGTTCTTC.

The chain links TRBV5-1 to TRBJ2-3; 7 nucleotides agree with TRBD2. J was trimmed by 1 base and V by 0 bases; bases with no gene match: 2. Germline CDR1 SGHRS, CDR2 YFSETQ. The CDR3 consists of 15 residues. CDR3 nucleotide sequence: TGCGCCAGCAGCTTGGCCACTAGCGGCACAGATACGCAGTATTTT. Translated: CASSLATSGTDTQYF.

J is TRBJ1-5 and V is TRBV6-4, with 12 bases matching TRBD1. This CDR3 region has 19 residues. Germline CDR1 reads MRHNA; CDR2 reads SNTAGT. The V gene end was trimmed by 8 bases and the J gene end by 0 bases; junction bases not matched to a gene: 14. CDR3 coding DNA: TGTGCCAGCGAGAGTGGGGGGGACAGGGGGCGATATAGCAATCAGCCCCAGCATTTT. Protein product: CASESGGDRGRYSNQPQHF.

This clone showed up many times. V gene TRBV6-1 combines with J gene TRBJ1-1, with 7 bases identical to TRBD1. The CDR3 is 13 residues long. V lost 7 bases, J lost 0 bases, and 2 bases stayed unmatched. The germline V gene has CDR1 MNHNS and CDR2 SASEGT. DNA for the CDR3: TGTGCCAGCACCACAGGGGTGAACACTGAAGCTTTCTTT. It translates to CASTTGVNTEAFF.

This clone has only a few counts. The CDR3 reads CASSQRAAETQYF. For the CDR3, the DNA is TGTGCCAGCAGCCAGCGGGCTGCAGAGACCCAGTACTTC. The chain employs TRBV12-3 or TRBV12-4 and TRBJ2-5, with D tentatively TRBD2 (6 bases). The CDR3 is 13 residues long. The ends were cut back, 6 bases at V and 4 bases at J, with 12 bases in the middle.

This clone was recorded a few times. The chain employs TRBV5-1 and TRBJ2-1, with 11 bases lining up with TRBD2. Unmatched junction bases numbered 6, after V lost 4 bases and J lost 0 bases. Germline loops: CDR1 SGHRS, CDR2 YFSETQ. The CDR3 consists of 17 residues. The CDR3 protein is CASSDGTSGASYNEQFF. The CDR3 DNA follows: TGCGCCAGCAGCGACGGGACTAGCGGAGCCTCCTACAATGAGCAGTTCTTC.

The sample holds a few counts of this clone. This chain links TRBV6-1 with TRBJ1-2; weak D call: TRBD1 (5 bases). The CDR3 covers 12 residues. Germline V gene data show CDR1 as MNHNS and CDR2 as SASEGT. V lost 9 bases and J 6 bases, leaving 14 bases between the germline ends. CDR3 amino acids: CASVVGGNGYTF. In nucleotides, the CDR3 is TGTGCCAGTGTTGTCGGGGGTAATGGCTACACCTTC.

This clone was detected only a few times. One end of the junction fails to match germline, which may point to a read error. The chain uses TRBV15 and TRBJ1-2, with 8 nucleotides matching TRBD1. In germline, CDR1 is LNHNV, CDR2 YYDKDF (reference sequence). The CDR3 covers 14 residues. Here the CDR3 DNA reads TGTGCCACCAACAGAGACAGGGGAGGGGACGGCTACACCTTC. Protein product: CATNRDRGGDGYTF.

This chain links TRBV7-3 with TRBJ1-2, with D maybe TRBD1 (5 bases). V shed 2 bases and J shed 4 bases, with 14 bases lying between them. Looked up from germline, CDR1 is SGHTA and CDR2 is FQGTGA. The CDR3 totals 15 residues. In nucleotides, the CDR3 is TGTGCCAGCAGCTTAGGGGGAGACAGAGTCTATGGCTACACCTTC. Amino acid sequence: CASSLGGDRVYGYTF.

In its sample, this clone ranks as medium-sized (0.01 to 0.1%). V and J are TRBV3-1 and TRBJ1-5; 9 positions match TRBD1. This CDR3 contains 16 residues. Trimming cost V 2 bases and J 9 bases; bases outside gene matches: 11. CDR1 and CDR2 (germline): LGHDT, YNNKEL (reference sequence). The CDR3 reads CASSQWGQGPSGPQHF. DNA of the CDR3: TGTGCCAGCAGCCAATGGGGACAGGGCCCCTCAGGGCCCCAGCATTTT.

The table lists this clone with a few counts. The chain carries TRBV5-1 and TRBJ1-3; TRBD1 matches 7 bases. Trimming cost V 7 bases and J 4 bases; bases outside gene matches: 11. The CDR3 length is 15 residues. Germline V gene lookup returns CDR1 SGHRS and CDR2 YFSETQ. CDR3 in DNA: TGCGCCAGCCAAGTTCAACCGGGACAGGGAAACACCATATATTTT. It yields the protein CASQVQPGQGNTIYF.

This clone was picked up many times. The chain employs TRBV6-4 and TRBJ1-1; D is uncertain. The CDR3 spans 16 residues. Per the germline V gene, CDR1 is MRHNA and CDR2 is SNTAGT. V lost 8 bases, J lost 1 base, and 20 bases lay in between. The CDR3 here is CASHPIGDLRNTEAFF. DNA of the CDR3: TGTGCCAGCCACCCCATTGGGGATTTGAGGAACACTGAAGCTTTCTTT.

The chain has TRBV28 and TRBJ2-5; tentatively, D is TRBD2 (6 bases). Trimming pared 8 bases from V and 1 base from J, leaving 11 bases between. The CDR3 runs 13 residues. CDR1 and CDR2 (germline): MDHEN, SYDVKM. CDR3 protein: CASLARIQETQYF. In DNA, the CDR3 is TGTGCCAGCCTAGCGCGAATCCAAGAGACCCAGTACTTC.

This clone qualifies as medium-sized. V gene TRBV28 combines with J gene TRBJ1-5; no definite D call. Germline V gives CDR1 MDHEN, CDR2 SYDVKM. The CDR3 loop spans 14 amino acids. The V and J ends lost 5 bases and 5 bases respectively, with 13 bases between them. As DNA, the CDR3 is TGTGCCAGCAGTGGAGTTGCTGTCTATCAGCCCCAGCATTTT. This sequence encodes CASSGVAVYQPQHF.

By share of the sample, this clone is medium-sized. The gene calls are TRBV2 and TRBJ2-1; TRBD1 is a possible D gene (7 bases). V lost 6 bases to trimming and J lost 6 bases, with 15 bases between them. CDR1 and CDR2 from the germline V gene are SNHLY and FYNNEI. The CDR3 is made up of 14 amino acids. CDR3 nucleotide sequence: TGTGCCAGCAGACCTAACAGGGGAGGCAATGAGCAGTTCTTC. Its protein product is CASRPNRGGNEQFF. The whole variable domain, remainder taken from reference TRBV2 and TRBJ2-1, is EPEVTQTPSHQVTQMGQEVILRCVPISNHLYFYWYRQILGQKVEFLVSFYNNEISEKSEIFDDQFSVERPDGSNFTLKIRSTKLEDSAMYFCASRPNRGGNEQFFGPGTRLTVL.